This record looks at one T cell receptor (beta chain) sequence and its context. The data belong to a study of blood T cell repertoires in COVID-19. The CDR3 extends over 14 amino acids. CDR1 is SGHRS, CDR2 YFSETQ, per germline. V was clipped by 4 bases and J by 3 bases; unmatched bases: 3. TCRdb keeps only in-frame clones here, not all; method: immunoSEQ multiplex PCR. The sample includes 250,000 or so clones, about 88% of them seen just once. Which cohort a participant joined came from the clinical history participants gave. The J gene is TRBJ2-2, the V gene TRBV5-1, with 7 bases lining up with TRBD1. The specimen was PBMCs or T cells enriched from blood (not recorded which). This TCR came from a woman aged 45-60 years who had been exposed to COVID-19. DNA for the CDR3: TGCGCCAGCAGCAGGGGGCTGGACACCGGGGAGCTGTTTTTT. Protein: CASSRGLDTGELFF. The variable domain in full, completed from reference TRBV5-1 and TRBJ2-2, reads KAGVTQTPRYLIKTRGQQVTLSCSPISGHRSVSWYQQTPGQGLQFLFEYFSETQRNKGNFPGRFSGRQFSNSRSEMNVSTLELGDSALYLCASSRGLDTGELFFGEGSRLTVL.